The rows below give T cell receptor beta chains drawn from one sample of a study of blood T cell repertoires in COVID-19. Repertoires were generated with immunoSEQ multiplex PCR, while TCRdb's copy carries only in-frame clones and drops some. The table has approximately 20,000 clones, 85% seen once. Sequencing was carried out using peripheral blood. All receptors come from an elderly man with acute or convalescent COVID-19. Both conserved end residues are part of each CDR3. Fields, in order: D gene, clone size, V gene, J gene, CDR3 protein, CDR3 DNA. D genes are given only for firm matches. Clone size is stated in some rows and not others, as once, few, many or a class when expanded.

d_call: TRBD1; clone_size: .; v_call: TRBV29-1; j_call: TRBJ2-2; cdr3_aa: CSVEGQGITGELFF; cdr3_nt: TGCAGCGTGGAGGGACAGGGGATCACCGGGGAGCTGTTTTTT
d_call: .; clone_size: .; v_call: TRBV7-9; j_call: TRBJ2-3; cdr3_aa: CASSSGGRWYF; cdr3_nt: TGTGCCAGCAGCTCCGGGGGGCGCTGGTATTTT
d_call: .; clone_size: .; v_call: TRBV19; j_call: TRBJ2-1; cdr3_aa: CASSPLVDSYNEQFF; cdr3_nt: TGTGCCAGTAGTCCCCTAGTAGACTCCTACAATGAGCAGTTCTTC
d_call: TRBD2; clone_size: once; v_call: TRBV11-2; j_call: TRBJ2-1; cdr3_aa: CASSFGEGQTNEQFF; cdr3_nt: TGTGCCAGCAGCTTCGGGGAGGGTCAAACTAATGAGCAGTTCTTC
d_call: .; clone_size: .; v_call: TRBV7-3; j_call: TRBJ2-4; cdr3_aa: CASSLIVAKNIQYF; cdr3_nt: TGTGCCAGCAGCTTAATAGTAGCCAAAAACATTCAGTACTTC
d_call: TRBD1; clone_size: .; v_call: TRBV11-2; j_call: TRBJ2-7; cdr3_aa: CASSSGTGGSYEQYF; cdr3_nt: TGTGCCAGCAGCTCCGGGACAGGAGGCTCCTACGAGCAGTACTTC
d_call: TRBD1; clone_size: .; v_call: TRBV2; j_call: TRBJ2-7; cdr3_aa: CASSGGQGSSYEQYF; cdr3_nt: TGTGCCAGCAGTGGGGGACAGGGCTCCTCCTACGAGCAGTACTTC
d_call: TRBD1; clone_size: few; v_call: TRBV4-1; j_call: TRBJ1-2; cdr3_aa: CASSQGAGGGYTF; cdr3_nt: TGCGCCAGCAGCCAAGGGGCAGGGGGGGGCTACACCTTC
d_call: TRBD1; clone_size: .; v_call: TRBV7-9; j_call: TRBJ1-1; cdr3_aa: CASRLTGGKTEAFF; cdr3_nt: TGTGCCAGCAGGCTGACAGGGGGCAAAACTGAAGCTTTCTTT
d_call: TRBD1; clone_size: .; v_call: TRBV10-3; j_call: TRBJ1-4; cdr3_aa: CAIGDSTEKLFF; cdr3_nt: TGTGCCATCGGGGACAGCACAGAAAAACTGTTTTTT
d_call: .; clone_size: .; v_call: TRBV19; j_call: TRBJ1-1; cdr3_aa: CASIKWHRARRTEAFF; cdr3_nt: TGTGCCAGTATCAAATGGCACAGGGCGAGACGGACTGAAGCTTTCTTT
d_call: .; clone_size: .; v_call: TRBV5-4; j_call: TRBJ1-1; cdr3_aa: CASSLELMNTEAFF; cdr3_nt: TGTGCCAGCAGCTTGGAGCTCATGAACACTGAAGCTTTCTTT
d_call: TRBD1; clone_size: many; v_call: TRBV2; j_call: TRBJ1-1; cdr3_aa: CASVRDRSNTEAFF; cdr3_nt: TGTGCCAGCGTGCGGGACAGATCGAACACTGAAGCTTTCTTT
d_call: .; clone_size: once; v_call: TRBV28; j_call: TRBJ2-1; cdr3_aa: CATLSTGTGLSNEQFF; cdr3_nt: TGTGCCACCCTATCGACCGGGACTGGCTTGAGTAATGAGCAATTCTTC
d_call: TRBD2; clone_size: .; v_call: TRBV2; j_call: TRBJ2-7; cdr3_aa: CASDSGGTYEQYF; cdr3_nt: TGTGCCAGCGACAGCGGGGGGACCTACGAGCAGTACTTC
d_call: .; clone_size: .; v_call: TRBV7-8; j_call: TRBJ2-1; cdr3_aa: CASSLAFRGQRGSYNEQFF; cdr3_nt: TGTGCCAGCAGCTTAGCTTTTCGGGGGCAGCGGGGCTCCTACAATGAGCAGTTCTTC
d_call: .; clone_size: .; v_call: TRBV4-1; j_call: TRBJ2-1; cdr3_aa: CASSQDWGTTSNEQFF; cdr3_nt: TGCGCCAGCAGCCAAGACTGGGGCACGACAAGCAATGAGCAGTTCTTC
d_call: .; clone_size: .; v_call: TRBV7-9; j_call: TRBJ1-5; cdr3_aa: CASSLGGYSNQPQHF; cdr3_nt: TGTGCCAGCAGCTTAGGAGGTTATAGCAATCAGCCCCAGCATTTT
d_call: TRBD1; clone_size: .; v_call: TRBV19; j_call: TRBJ1-6; cdr3_aa: CASSGQGNNSPLHF; cdr3_nt: TGTGCCAGTAGTGGACAGGGAAATAATTCACCCCTCCACTTT
d_call: .; clone_size: .; v_call: TRBV11-2; j_call: TRBJ1-5; cdr3_aa: CASSLDSGVGQPQHF; cdr3_nt: TGTGCCAGCAGCTTAGATTCAGGGGTAGGTCAGCCCCAGCATTTT
d_call: .; clone_size: .; v_call: TRBV20-1; j_call: TRBJ1-1; cdr3_aa: CSAPLRTEAFF; cdr3_nt: TGCAGTGCCCCGTTGAGGACTGAAGCTTTCTTT
d_call: TRBD2; clone_size: .; v_call: TRBV28; j_call: TRBJ2-5; cdr3_aa: CASMGGGTTGGETQYF; cdr3_nt: TGTGCCAGCATGGGCGGGGGGACTACTGGTGGGGAGACCCAGTACTTC
d_call: .; clone_size: few; v_call: TRBV3-1/TRBV3-2; j_call: TRBJ1-3; cdr3_aa: CASSRAGEGNTIYF; cdr3_nt: TGTGCCAGCAGCCGGGCAGGGGAGGGAAACACCATATATTTT
d_call: .; clone_size: few; v_call: TRBV7-9; j_call: TRBJ1-1; cdr3_aa: CASSLVASEAFF; cdr3_nt: TGTGCCAGCAGCTTAGTCGCGTCTGAAGCTTTCTTT
d_call: .; clone_size: .; v_call: TRBV4-1; j_call: TRBJ2-4; cdr3_aa: CASSQDRGRSITKNIQYF; cdr3_nt: TGCGCCAGCAGCCAAGATCGCGGCAGATCGATAACCAAAAACATTCAGTACTTC
d_call: .; clone_size: .; v_call: TRBV7-3; j_call: TRBJ2-2; cdr3_aa: CASGRQGGTGELFF; cdr3_nt: TGTGCCAGCGGTCGGCAGGGTGGGACCGGGGAGCTGTTTTTT
d_call: TRBD2; clone_size: .; v_call: TRBV2; j_call: TRBJ2-1; cdr3_aa: CASRWTSGGALDEQFF; cdr3_nt: TGTGCCAGCAGATGGACTAGCGGGGGGGCGTTGGATGAGCAGTTCTTC
d_call: .; clone_size: once; v_call: TRBV2; j_call: TRBJ2-3; cdr3_aa: CASRGLGRGLTDTQYF; cdr3_nt: TGTGCCAGCAGAGGACTAGGGCGGGGGCTCACAGATACGCAGTATTTT
d_call: .; clone_size: .; v_call: TRBV4-2; j_call: TRBJ2-7; cdr3_aa: CASRPRGKGSYEQYF; cdr3_nt: TGTGCCAGCAGGCCCCGGGGGAAGGGGTCCTACGAGCAGTACTTC
d_call: TRBD1; clone_size: .; v_call: TRBV2; j_call: TRBJ2-7; cdr3_aa: CASREKTGDAYEQYF; cdr3_nt: TGTGCCAGCAGGGAAAAGACAGGGGATGCTTACGAGCAGTACTTC
d_call: TRBD1; clone_size: .; v_call: TRBV5-4; j_call: TRBJ1-1; cdr3_aa: CASSLSGGAGNEAFF; cdr3_nt: TGTGCCAGCAGCTTATCAGGGGGCGCTGGGAATGAAGCTTTCTTT
d_call: .; clone_size: once; v_call: TRBV11-2; j_call: TRBJ1-1; cdr3_aa: CASSLGQGMNTEAFF; cdr3_nt: TGTGCCAGCAGCTTAGGCCAGGGAATGAACACTGAAGCTTTCTTT
d_call: .; clone_size: .; v_call: TRBV6-5; j_call: TRBJ1-2; cdr3_aa: CASREYQNYGYTF; cdr3_nt: TGTGCCAGCAGGGAGTACCAGAACTATGGCTACACCTTC